This is a list of T cell receptor beta chains from one sample in a study of blood T cells in healthy people across ages. TCRdb re-called the 5' RACE reads through MiXCR, storing one row per CDR3 protein. The sample shows 1.5 million to 2 million distinct CDR3 sequences, roughly 52% of them seen only once. The specimen was blood. These receptors were obtained from a middle-aged woman in good health. Each CDR3 is given with its conserved first and last residue. The D gene is left open where the match is weak. The size entry is marked missing in some rows and otherwise reads once, few, many or a size class.

d_call	j_call	clone_size	v_call	cdr3_nt	cdr3_aa
TRBD1	TRBJ1-1	.	TRBV20-1	TGCAGTGCTAGTCGGACAGGGGTGAACACTGAAGCTTTCTTT	CSASRTGVNTEAFF
.	TRBJ2-5	few	TRBV7-9	TGTGCCAGCAGCAGAATAACGGCGGGGCCACAAGAGACCCAGTACTTC	CASSRITAGPQETQYF
.	TRBJ2-7	.	TRBV4-3	TGCGCCAGCAGCCGGGGCGGCGGGACCTACGGGCAGTACTTC	CASSRGGGTYGQYF
.	TRBJ2-6	.	TRBV24-1	TGTGCCACCAGTGCACAGGGTGGTTACTCTGGGGCCAACGTCCTGACTTTC	CATSAQGGYSGANVLTF
TRBD2	TRBJ2-1	.	TRBV7-2	TGTGCCAGCAGCCGCATACTTCCCGGGACTAGTATCAGGCATGAGCAGTTCTTC	CASSRILPGTSIRHEQFF
TRBD1	TRBJ2-7	few	TRBV2	TGTGCCAGCAGCCCGGGACAGACAGCCTACGAGCAGTACTTC	CASSPGQTAYEQYF
.	TRBJ2-5	.	TRBV15	TGTGCCACCGAGGACCCCGATAGGGAGACCCAGTACTTC	CATEDPDRETQYF
.	TRBJ2-3	.	TRBV6-5	TGTGCCAGCAGTTACTCAGCTTACGGGGGAGATACGCAGTATTTT	CASSYSAYGGDTQYF
.	TRBJ2-5	.	TRBV7-2	TGTGCCAGCAGCTTAAATCTGGAGACCCAGTACTTC	CASSLNLETQYF
TRBD2	TRBJ2-7	few	TRBV7-8	TGTGCCAGCAGCGTCGAGCGGGGGGAGTCCTACGAGCAGTACTTC	CASSVERGESYEQYF
.	TRBJ2-7	many	TRBV20-1	TGCAGTGCTTCAACAGGTACCTACGAGCAGTACTTC	CSASTGTYEQYF
TRBD1	TRBJ1-4	.	TRBV6-5	TGTGCCAGCAGTTACGGGCCAGGGGGCGCATCCGAAAAACTGTTTTTT	CASSYGPGGASEKLFF
.	TRBJ1-2	.	TRBV4-1	TGCGCCAGCAGCCATCACAGGATCCCCTATGGCTACACCTTC	CASSHHRIPYGYTF
.	TRBJ1-2	.	TRBV6-5	TGTGCCAGCAGGGACACCTCAGTTGGCTACACCTTC	CASRDTSVGYTF
TRBD1	TRBJ2-3	.	TRBV27	TGTGCCAGCAGAAGGACAAGGACAGGGAGTAGCACAGATACGCAGTATTTT	CASRRTRTGSSTDTQYF
TRBD2	TRBJ2-5	.	TRBV6-5	TGTGCCAGCAGGCGAGCGGGGTTCGAGACCCAGTACTTC	CASRRAGFETQYF
.	TRBJ2-1	few	TRBV7-9	TGTGCCAGCAGCTTATTCCAGGAGGGCGGGGAGTTCTTC	CASSLFQEGGEFF
.	TRBJ2-1	once	TRBV5-5	TGTGCCAGCAGCTTGGCAGGCAGGCAGGGCAATGAGCAGTTCTTC	CASSLAGRQGNEQFF
TRBD1	TRBJ1-2	.	TRBV12-3/TRBV12-4	TGTGCCAGCAGTATCGGACAGGATGGCCGGTACACCTTC	CASSIGQDGRYTF
.	TRBJ1-4	few	TRBV2	TGTGCCAGCAGTGAAGGGGGCACTAATGAAAAACTGTTTTTT	CASSEGGTNEKLFF
TRBD1	TRBJ2-7	few	TRBV25-1	TGTGCCAGCAGTGATACAGGGGCCACCTACGAGCAGTACTTC	CASSDTGATYEQYF
.	TRBJ2-1	few	TRBV20-1	TGCAGTGCCAGCCTAATGCAACAAAATGAGCAGTTCTTC	CSASLMQQNEQFF
TRBD1	TRBJ2-4	.	TRBV4-3	TGCGCCAGCAGCCCCTATGGGCCAGGGGGAACCAGCGTAGCCAAAAACATTCAGTACTTC	CASSPYGPGGTSVAKNIQYF
TRBD2	TRBJ2-5	few	TRBV10-3	TGTGCCACCCAGCACGGGGGGGCCCAAGAGACCCAGTACTTC	CATQHGGAQETQYF
.	TRBJ2-1	.	TRBV5-1	TGCGCCAGCAGCATAAGTACTATAAGCAATGAGCAGTTCTTC	CASSISTISNEQFF
TRBD1	TRBJ2-7	.	TRBV29-1	TGCAGCGTTGAAGGCCCCGGGACAGGGGCGGACGAGCAGTACTTC	CSVEGPGTGADEQYF
TRBD1	TRBJ2-5	.	TRBV20-1	TGCAGTGCCGTTGGAGAGGGGGCACAAGAGACCCAGTACTTC	CSAVGEGAQETQYF
.	TRBJ2-5	.	TRBV15	TGTGCCACCAGCAGAGATCTCAGGGAAGGAGAGACCCAGTACTTC	CATSRDLREGETQYF
TRBD1	TRBJ1-5	few	TRBV6-1	TGTGCCAGCGGGGGGGACAGGATTTATAGCAATCAGCCCCAGCATTTT	CASGGDRIYSNQPQHF
TRBD2	TRBJ2-1	.	TRBV7-2	TGTGCCAGCAGCTTAAGACTAGCGGGGGGATACCATGAGCAGTTCTTC	CASSLRLAGGYHEQFF
TRBD2	TRBJ2-1	once	TRBV4-3	TGCGCCAGCAGCCACGGAATTAGCGGGGGTTACAATGAGCAGTTCTTC	CASSHGISGGYNEQFF
.	TRBJ1-2	.	TRBV12-3/TRBV12-4	TGTGCCAGTTCAACACCTCACGCTCGGCAGAACTATGGCTACACCTTC	CASSTPHARQNYGYTF
.	TRBJ2-7	.	TRBV20-1	TGCAGTGCTAGAACTGGCGAGGCCTACGAGCAGTACTTC	CSARTGEAYEQYF
.	TRBJ2-7	.	TRBV7-2	TGTGCCAGCAGCACTAGACAGGCCTCGGAGCAGTACTTC	CASSTRQASEQYF
.	TRBJ2-4	.	TRBV20-1	TGCAGTGCTACGACGGGGGAGGTCAAAAACATTCGGTACTTC	CSATTGEVKNIRYF
TRBD1	TRBJ2-3	many	TRBV10-3	TGTGCCATCAGTGTGGGACAGGGGCTTAGCACAGATACGCAGTATTTT	CAISVGQGLSTDTQYF
.	TRBJ2-7	.	TRBV9	TGTGCCAGCAGCGTCCGGCAGGGGGGAAACGGCGAGCAGTACTTC	CASSVRQGGNGEQYF
.	TRBJ1-2	.	TRBV15	TGTGCCACCAGTGCGGACCTCCTCGGTGGCTACACCTTC	CATSADLLGGYTF
TRBD2	TRBJ2-3	.	TRBV20-1	TGCAGTGCTAGAGTTTTAGCGGGGGGGCCGGAGACGCAGTATTTT	CSARVLAGGPETQYF
TRBD2	TRBJ2-3	.	TRBV19	TGTGCCAGTAGTGTGACTAGCGGGGACACAGATACGCAGTATTTT	CASSVTSGDTDTQYF
.	TRBJ2-3	.	TRBV7-9	TGTGCCAGCAGCCCCACCGCGGCAGATACGCAGTATTTT	CASSPTAADTQYF
.	TRBJ2-1	once	TRBV28	TGTGCCAGCATCGTTGGGGGACAAGACAATGAGCAGTTCTTC	CASIVGGQDNEQFF
.	TRBJ2-7	.	TRBV2	TGTGCCAGTCACCAATTGACCTACGAGCAGTACTTC	CASHQLTYEQYF
.	TRBJ2-3	.	TRBV28	TGTGCCAGCAGCCCAATATGGGAGGGGGGTTACACAGATACGCAGTATTTT	CASSPIWEGGYTDTQYF
TRBD2	TRBJ2-3	.	TRBV6-4	TGTGCCAGCAGTGGACGTGGACTAGCGGGGGAGCCATCAGATACGCAGTATTTT	CASSGRGLAGEPSDTQYF
TRBD1	TRBJ2-1	.	TRBV6-2/TRBV6-3	TGTGCCAGCAGGAGACAGGGGGCGAAATACAATGAGCAGTTCTTC	CASRRQGAKYNEQFF
TRBD2	TRBJ2-1	.	TRBV6-4	TGTGCCAGCAGTGACAGTAGCGGGGGGGCCAGTGAGCAGTTCTTC	CASSDSSGGASEQFF
.	TRBJ1-6	.	TRBV4-1	TGCGCCAGCAGCCAAGGGACCGGTTCACCCCTCCACTTT	CASSQGTGSPLHF
.	TRBJ2-5	.	TRBV28	TGTGCCAGCAGCTCCCCGATTGCAGGGACTGAAGAGACCCAGTACTTC	CASSSPIAGTEETQYF
TRBD2	TRBJ2-1	few	TRBV24-1	TGTGCCACCAGTGACTCGACTAGCCAAAGGAACAATGAGCAGTTCTTC	CATSDSTSQRNNEQFF
.	TRBJ1-6	.	TRBV7-9	TGTGCCAGCAGCCCTCGGACAGCTCTGATTAATTCACCCCTCCACTTT	CASSPRTALINSPLHF